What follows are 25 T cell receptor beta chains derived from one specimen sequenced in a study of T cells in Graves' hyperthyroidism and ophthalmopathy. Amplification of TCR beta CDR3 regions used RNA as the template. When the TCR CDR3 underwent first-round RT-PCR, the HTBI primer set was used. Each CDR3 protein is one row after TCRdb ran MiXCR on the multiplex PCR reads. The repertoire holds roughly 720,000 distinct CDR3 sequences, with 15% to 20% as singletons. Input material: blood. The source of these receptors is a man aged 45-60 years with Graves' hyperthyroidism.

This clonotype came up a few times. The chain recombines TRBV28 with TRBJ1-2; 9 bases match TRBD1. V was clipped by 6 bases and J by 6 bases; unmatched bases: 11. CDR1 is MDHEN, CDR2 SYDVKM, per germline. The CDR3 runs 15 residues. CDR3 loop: CASSTSPGQGHGYTF. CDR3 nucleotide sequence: TGTGCCAGCAGCACATCCCCGGGACAGGGACATGGCTACACCTTC.

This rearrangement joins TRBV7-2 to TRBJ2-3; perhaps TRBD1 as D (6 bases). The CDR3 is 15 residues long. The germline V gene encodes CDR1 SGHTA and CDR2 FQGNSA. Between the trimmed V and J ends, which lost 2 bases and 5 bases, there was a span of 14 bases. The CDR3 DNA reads TGTGCCAGCAGCTTATGGAACAGGGTAGGAGATACGCAGTATTTT. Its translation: CASSLWNRVGDTQYF.

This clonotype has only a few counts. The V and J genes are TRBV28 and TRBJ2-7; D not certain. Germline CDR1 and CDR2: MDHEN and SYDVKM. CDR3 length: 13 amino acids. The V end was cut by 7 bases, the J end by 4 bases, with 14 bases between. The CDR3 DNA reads TGTGCCAGCATCGGTCCCGACCTGTACGAGCAGTACTTC. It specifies CASIGPDLYEQYF.

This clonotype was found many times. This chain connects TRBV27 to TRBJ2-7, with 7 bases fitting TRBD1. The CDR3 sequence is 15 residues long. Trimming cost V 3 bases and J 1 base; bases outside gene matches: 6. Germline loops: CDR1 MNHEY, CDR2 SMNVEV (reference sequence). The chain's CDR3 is CASSFERGRSYEQYF. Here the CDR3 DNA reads TGTGCCAGCAGTTTTGAGAGGGGGCGTTCCTACGAGCAGTACTTC.

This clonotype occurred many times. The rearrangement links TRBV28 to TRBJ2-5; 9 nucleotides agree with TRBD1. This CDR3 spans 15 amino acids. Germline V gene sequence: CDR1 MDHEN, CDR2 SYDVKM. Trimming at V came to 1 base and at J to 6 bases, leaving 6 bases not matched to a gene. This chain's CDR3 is CASSLSSGQGQTQYF. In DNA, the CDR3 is TGTGCCAGCAGTTTATCCTCGGGACAGGGACAGACCCAGTACTTC.

In DNA form, the CDR3 reads TGTGCCAGCAGTTTAATTGACGGAGACTACGAGCAGTACTTC. Translated, it gives CASSLIDGDYEQYF. The V gene is TRBV28, the J gene TRBJ2-7; D is unresolved. V lost 2 bases to trimming and J lost 3 bases, with 11 bases between them. The germline V gene encodes CDR1 MDHEN and CDR2 SYDVKM. The CDR3 is made up of 14 amino acids.

In nucleotides, the CDR3 is TGTGCCAGCTCACCTCAGGGAGGGGACAATGAGCAGTTCTTC. Translated: CASSPQGGDNEQFF. J is TRBJ2-1 and V is TRBV18; 7 positions match TRBD2. Trimming cost V 3 bases and J 5 bases; bases outside gene matches: 4. The germline V gene encodes CDR1 KGHSH and CDR2 LQKENI. The CDR3 is made up of 14 amino acids.

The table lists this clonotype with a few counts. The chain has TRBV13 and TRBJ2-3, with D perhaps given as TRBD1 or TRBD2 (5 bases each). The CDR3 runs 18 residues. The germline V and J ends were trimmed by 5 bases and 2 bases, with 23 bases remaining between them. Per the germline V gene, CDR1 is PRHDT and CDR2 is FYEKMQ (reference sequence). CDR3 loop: CASSGDPGNPTSTDTQYF. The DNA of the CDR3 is TGTGCCAGCAGCGGGGACCCCGGGAACCCTACTTCCACAGATACGCAGTATTTT.

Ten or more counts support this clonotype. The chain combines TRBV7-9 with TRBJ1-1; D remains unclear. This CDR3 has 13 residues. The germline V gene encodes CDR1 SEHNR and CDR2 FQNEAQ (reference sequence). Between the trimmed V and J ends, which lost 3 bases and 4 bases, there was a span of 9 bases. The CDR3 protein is CASSFGYGTEAFF. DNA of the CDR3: TGTGCCAGCAGCTTTGGGTACGGCACTGAAGCTTTCTTT.

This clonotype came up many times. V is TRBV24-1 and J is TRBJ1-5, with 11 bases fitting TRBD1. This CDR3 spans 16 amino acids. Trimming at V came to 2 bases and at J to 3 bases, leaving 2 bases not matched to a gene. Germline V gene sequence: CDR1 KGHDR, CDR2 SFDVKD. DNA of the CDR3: TGTGCCACCAGTGATTCGGACAGGGGGCCCAATCAGCCCCAGCATTTT. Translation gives CATSDSDRGPNQPQHF.

The CDR3 sequence is CASSSNRAAFF. Written as DNA, the CDR3 is TGTGCCAGTAGCAGTAACAGGGCGGCTTTCTTT. This rearrangement joins TRBV19 to TRBJ1-1, with a weak D call TRBD1 (6 bases). The CDR3 covers 11 residues. Germline V lookup: CDR1 LNHDA, CDR2 SQIVND (reference sequence). V lost 6 bases, J lost 11 bases, and 13 bases lay in between.

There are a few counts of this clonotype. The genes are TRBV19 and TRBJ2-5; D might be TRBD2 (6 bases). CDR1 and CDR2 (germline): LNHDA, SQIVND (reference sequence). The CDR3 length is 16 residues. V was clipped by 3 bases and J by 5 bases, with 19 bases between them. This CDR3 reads CASSIWGTAFSETQYF. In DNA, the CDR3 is TGTGCCAGTAGTATTTGGGGGACTGCATTTTCGGAGACCCAGTACTTC.

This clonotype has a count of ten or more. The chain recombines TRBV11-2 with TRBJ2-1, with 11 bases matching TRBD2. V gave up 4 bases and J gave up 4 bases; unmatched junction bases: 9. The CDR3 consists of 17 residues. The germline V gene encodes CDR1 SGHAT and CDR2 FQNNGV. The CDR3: CASSYLAGGPVYNEQFF. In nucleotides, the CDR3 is TGTGCCAGCAGCTATTTAGCGGGAGGGCCGGTTTACAATGAGCAGTTCTTC.

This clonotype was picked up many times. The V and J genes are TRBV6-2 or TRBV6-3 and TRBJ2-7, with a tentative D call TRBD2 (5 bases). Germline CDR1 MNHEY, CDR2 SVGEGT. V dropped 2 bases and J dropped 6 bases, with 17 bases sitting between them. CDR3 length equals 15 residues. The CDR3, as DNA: TGTGCCAGCAGTTACGGCGACGGAGGAGCCTCCGAGCAGTACTTC. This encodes CASSYGDGGASEQYF.

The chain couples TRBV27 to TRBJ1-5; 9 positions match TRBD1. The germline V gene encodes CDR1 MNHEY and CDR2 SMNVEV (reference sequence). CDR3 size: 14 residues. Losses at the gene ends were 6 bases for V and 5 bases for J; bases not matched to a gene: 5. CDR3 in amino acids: CASRDRGWDQPQHF. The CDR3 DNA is TGTGCCAGCAGGGACAGGGGCTGGGATCAGCCCCAGCATTTT.

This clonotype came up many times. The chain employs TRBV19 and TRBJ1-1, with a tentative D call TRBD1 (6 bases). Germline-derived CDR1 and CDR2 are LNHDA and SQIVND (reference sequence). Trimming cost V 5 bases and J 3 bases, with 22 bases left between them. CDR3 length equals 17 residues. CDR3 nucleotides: TGTGCCAGTAGTTACCTGACAGGATTCCGTCTGGACACTGAAGCTTTCTTT. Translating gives CASSYLTGFRLDTEAFF.

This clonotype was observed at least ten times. CDR3 sequence reads: CASSGQTGVYIQYF. In DNA, the CDR3 is TGTGCCAGCAGTGGGCAGACAGGGGTTTACATTCAGTACTTC. V and J are TRBV2 and TRBJ2-4, with 8 bases that match TRBD1. The junction had 7 bases not matched to a gene; V was cut back by 4 bases and J by 8 bases. Germline values: CDR1 SNHLY, CDR2 FYNNEI. The CDR3 has 14 amino acids. Combining the CDR3 with reference TRBV2 and TRBJ2-4 gives the whole variable domain EPEVTQTPSHQVTQMGQEVILRCVPISNHLYFYWYRQILGQKVEFLVSFYNNEISEKSEIFDDQFSVERPDGSNFTLKIRSTKLEDSAMYFCASSGQTGVYIQYFGAGTRLSVL.

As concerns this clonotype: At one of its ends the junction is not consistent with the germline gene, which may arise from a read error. CDR3 in amino acids: CAGSLVYSDTEAFF. For the CDR3, the DNA is TGCGCCGGCAGCTTGGTATATAGCGACACTGAAGCTTTCTTT. V gene TRBV5-1 combines with J gene TRBJ1-1, with no clear D. The germline V gene has CDR1 SGHRS and CDR2 YFSETQ. CDR3 size: 14 residues.

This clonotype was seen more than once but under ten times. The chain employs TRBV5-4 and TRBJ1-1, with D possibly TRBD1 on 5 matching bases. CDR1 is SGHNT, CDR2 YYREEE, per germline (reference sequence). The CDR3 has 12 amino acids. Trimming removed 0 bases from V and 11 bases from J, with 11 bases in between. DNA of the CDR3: TGTGCCAGCAGCTTGGGGGGCCAGTCTGCTTTCTTT. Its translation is CASSLGGQSAFF.

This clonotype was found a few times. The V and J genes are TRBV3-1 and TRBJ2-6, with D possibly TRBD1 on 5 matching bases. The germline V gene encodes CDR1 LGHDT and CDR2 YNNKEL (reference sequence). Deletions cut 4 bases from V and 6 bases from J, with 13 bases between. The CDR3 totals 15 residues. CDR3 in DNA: TGTGCCAGCAGCCTAGGGGTTGGCGAGGCCAACGTCCTGACTTTC. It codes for CASSLGVGEANVLTF. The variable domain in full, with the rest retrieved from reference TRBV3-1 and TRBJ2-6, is DTAVSQTPKYLVTQMGNDKSIKCEQNLGHDTMYWYKQDSKKFLKIMFSYNNKELIINETVPNRFSPKSPDKAHLNLHINSLELGDSAVYFCASSLGVGEANVLTFGAGSRLTVL.

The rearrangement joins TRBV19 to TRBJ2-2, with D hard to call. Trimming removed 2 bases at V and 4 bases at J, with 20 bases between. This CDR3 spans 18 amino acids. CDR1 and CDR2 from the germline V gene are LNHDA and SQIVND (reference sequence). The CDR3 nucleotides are TGTGCCAGTAGTATAATTTTTGACTCTCGAACCATCACCGGGGAGCTGTTTTTT. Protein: CASSIIFDSRTITGELFF.

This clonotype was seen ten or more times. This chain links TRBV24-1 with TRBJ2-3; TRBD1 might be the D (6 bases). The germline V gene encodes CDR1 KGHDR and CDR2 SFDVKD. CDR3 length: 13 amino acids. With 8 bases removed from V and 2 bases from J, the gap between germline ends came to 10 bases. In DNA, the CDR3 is TGTGCCACCATGCCAGGGGACACAGATACGCAGTATTTT. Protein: CATMPGDTDTQYF.

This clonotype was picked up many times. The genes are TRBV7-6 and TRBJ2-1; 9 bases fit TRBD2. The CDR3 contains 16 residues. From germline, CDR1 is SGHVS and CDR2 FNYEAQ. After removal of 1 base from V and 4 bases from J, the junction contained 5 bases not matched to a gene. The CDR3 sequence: CASSLEASGIYNEQFF. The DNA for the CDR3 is TGTGCCAGCAGCTTAGAGGCTAGCGGGATTTACAATGAGCAGTTCTTC.

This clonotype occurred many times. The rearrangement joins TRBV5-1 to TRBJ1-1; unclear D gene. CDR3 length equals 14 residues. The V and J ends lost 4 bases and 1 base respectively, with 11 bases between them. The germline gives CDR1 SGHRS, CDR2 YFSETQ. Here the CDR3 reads CASSQAPANTEAFF. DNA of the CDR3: TGCGCCAGCAGCCAGGCCCCTGCGAACACTGAAGCTTTCTTT.

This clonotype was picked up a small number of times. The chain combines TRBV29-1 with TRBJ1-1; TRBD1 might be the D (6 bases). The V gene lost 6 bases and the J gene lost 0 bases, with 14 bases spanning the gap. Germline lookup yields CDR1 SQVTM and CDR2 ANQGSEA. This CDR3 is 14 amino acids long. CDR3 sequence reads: CSVPPRGMNTEAFF. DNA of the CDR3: TGCAGCGTCCCACCCAGGGGTATGAACACTGAAGCTTTCTTT.